This TCR beta chain was identified in a study of T cell changes during pregnancy in multiple sclerosis. Generated by immunoSEQ multiplex PCR, the TCRdb table keeps only in-frame clones and is missing some. The sample gives tens of thousands of clones, around 87% of which show up once; under 6.5% is in the top ten. The sequence came from a female donor in good health, enrolled as a control in a pregnancy study. This sample comprised peripheral blood, obtained after pregnancy.

CDR3 region: CASSVSGAATNEKLFF. The CDR3, as DNA: TGTGCCAGCAGCGTGTCAGGGGCCGCAACTAATGAAAAACTGTTTTTT. The chain links TRBV7-2 to TRBJ1-4, with a possible D match to TRBD1 (6 bases). Germline V gene sequence: CDR1 SGHTA, CDR2 FQGNSA. The CDR3 loop spans 16 amino acids. The ends were cut back, 5 bases at V and 0 bases at J, with 13 bases in the middle.